One and the same sample provided the 8 T cell receptor beta chains below, sequenced in a study of neoadjuvant anti-PD-1 for oral cavity cancer. The repertoire was sequenced with immunoSEQ multiplex PCR; TCRdb's copy has only in-frame clones and lacks some. This sample has about 14,000 clones, with roughly two thirds found just once. The sample here was PBMCs, taken before nivolumab (anti-PD-1) treatment. These receptors all stem from a person aged 40-85 years with oral cavity squamous cell carcinoma.

The chain joins TRBV2 to TRBJ1-1; tentative D call: TRBD1 (6 bases). Germline V CDR1 and CDR2: SNHLY, FYNNEI. CDR3 length: 14 residues. The V gene lost 7 bases and the J gene lost 0 bases, with 12 bases spanning the gap. The CDR3 protein is CASNSGTLNTEAFF. Written as DNA, the CDR3 is TGTGCCAGCAATTCCGGGACACTGAACACTGAAGCTTTCTTT.

This chain joins TRBV5-8 and TRBJ2-7; no firm D call. V lost 5 bases and J lost 3, with 6 bases in between. This CDR3 spans 11 amino acids. Germline V lookup: CDR1 SGHTS, CDR2 YDEGEE. CDR3 protein: CASSPFYEQYF. Here the CDR3 DNA reads TGTGCCAGCAGTCCCTTCTACGAGCAGTACTTC.

This clone turned up a few times. The gene calls are TRBV19 and TRBJ1-2; a possible D gene is TRBD1 (5 bases). Trimming removed 5 bases at V and 0 bases at J, with 13 bases between. The CDR3 runs to 15 residues. Looked up from germline, CDR1 is LNHDA and CDR2 is SQIVND (reference sequence). CDR3 region: CASSAREGSNYGYTF. In DNA form, the CDR3 reads TGTGCCAGTAGTGCCAGGGAAGGTTCTAACTATGGCTACACCTTC.

V is TRBV6-4 and J is TRBJ2-2; D unclear. V was cut by 0 bases and J by 2 bases, with 7 bases left in between. Germline V gene lookup returns CDR1 MRHNA and CDR2 SNTAGT. This CDR3 has 15 residues. DNA of the CDR3: TGTGCCAGCAGTGACTCGATCAGAAACACCGGGGAGCTGTTTTTT. Protein sequence: CASSDSIRNTGELFF.

The J gene is TRBJ2-7, the V gene TRBV10-2, with 9 bases that match TRBD2. Germline loops: CDR1 WSHSY, CDR2 SAAADI. V lost 4 bases and J lost 7; bases outside the gene matches: 11. This CDR3 is 15 amino acids long. The CDR3 loop reads CASSVGIAGVGEQYF. The CDR3 bases are TGCGCCAGCAGTGTAGGAATAGCGGGAGTAGGGGAGCAGTACTTC.

This clone was found a few times. The rearrangement links TRBV9 to TRBJ2-7; D gene ambiguous. Germline CDR1 reads SGDLS; CDR2 reads YYNGEE. This CDR3 is built from 16 residues. Deletions cut 1 base from V and 2 bases from J, with 16 bases between. The CDR3 bases are TGTGCCAGCAGCGTATGGGCCGATTCGGTCCCCTACGAGCAGTACTTC. This translates into CASSVWADSVPYEQYF.

The chain uses TRBV2 and TRBJ2-2; D is possibly TRBD2 (6 bases). The germline V gene has CDR1 SNHLY and CDR2 FYNNEI. The ends were cut back, 4 bases at V and 4 bases at J, with 7 bases in the middle. This CDR3 has 13 residues. In nucleotides, the CDR3 is TGTGCCAGCAGTGTGGGGGGCACCGGGGAGCTGTTTTTT. As protein: CASSVGGTGELFF.

The chain recombines TRBV5-6 with TRBJ1-4; D may be TRBD1 (5 bases). Germline V lookup: CDR1 SGHDT, CDR2 YYEEEE. The V end lost 0 bases, the J end lost 4 bases, and 7 bases lay between the germline ends. CDR3 length: 14 amino acids. The CDR3 sequence is CASSLGQINEKLFF. The CDR3 DNA reads TGTGCCAGCAGCTTGGGACAGATTAATGAAAAACTGTTTTTT.